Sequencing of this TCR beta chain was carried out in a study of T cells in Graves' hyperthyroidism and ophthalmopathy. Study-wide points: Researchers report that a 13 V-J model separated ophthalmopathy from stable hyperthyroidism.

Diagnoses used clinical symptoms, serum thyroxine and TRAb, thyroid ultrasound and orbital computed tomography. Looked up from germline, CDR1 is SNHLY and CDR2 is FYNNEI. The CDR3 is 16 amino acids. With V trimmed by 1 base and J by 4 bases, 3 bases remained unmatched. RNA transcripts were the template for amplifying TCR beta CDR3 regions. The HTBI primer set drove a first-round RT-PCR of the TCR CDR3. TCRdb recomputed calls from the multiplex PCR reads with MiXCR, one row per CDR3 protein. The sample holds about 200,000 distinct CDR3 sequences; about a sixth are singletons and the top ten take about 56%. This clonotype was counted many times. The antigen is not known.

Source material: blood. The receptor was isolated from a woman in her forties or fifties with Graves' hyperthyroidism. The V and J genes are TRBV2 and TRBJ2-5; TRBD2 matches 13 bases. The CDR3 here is CASSEGRLAGGETQYF. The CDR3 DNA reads TGTGCCAGCAGTGAAGGGCGACTAGCGGGAGGAGAGACCCAGTACTTC.